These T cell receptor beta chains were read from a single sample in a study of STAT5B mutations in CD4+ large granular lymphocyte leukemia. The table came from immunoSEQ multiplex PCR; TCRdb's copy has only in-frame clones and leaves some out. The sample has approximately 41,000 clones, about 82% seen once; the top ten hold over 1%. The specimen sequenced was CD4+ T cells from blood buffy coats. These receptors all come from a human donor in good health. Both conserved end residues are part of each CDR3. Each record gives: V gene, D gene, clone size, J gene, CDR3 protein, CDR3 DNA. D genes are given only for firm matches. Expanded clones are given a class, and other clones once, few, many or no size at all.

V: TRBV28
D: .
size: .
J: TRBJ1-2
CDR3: CASSLSTDYGYTF
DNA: TGTGCCAGCAGTTTATCGACCGACTATGGCTACACCTTC

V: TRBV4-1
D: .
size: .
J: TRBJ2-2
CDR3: CASSQGSADTGELFF
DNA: TGCGCCAGCAGCCAAGGATCCGCGGACACCGGGGAGCTGTTTTTT

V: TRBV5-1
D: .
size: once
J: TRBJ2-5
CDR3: CASSTDGGETQYF
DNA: TGCGCCAGCAGTACCGACGGAGGGGAGACCCAGTACTTC

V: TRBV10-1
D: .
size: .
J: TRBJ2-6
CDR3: CASSDGGGGPNVLTF
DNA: TGCGCCAGCAGTGATGGCGGTGGCGGACCCAACGTCCTGACTTTC

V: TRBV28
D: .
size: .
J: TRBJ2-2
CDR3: CASSLGAANTGELFF
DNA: TGTGCCAGCAGTTTAGGGGCGGCGAACACCGGGGAGCTGTTTTTT

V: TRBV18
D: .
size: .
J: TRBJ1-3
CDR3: CASSPGWGSSGNTIYF
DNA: TGTGCCAGCTCACCAGGCTGGGGAAGCTCTGGAAACACCATATATTTT

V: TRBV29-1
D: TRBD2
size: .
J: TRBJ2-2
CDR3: CSVAPDSGGLFF
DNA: TGCAGCGTTGCCCCGGACTCGGGAGGGCTGTTTTTT

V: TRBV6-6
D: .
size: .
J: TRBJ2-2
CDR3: CASSSLGGSTGELFF
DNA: TGTGCCAGCAGTAGCCTAGGGGGATCCACCGGGGAGCTGTTTTTT

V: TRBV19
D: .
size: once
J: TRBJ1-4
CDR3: CASSAQVGIRTEKLFF
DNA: TGTGCCAGTAGTGCTCAAGTAGGAATCAGGACTGAAAAACTGTTTTTT

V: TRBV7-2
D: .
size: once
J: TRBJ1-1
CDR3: CASSYMVTVSGATEAFF
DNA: TGTGCCAGCAGCTACATGGTGACAGTTTCTGGGGCAACTGAAGCTTTCTTT